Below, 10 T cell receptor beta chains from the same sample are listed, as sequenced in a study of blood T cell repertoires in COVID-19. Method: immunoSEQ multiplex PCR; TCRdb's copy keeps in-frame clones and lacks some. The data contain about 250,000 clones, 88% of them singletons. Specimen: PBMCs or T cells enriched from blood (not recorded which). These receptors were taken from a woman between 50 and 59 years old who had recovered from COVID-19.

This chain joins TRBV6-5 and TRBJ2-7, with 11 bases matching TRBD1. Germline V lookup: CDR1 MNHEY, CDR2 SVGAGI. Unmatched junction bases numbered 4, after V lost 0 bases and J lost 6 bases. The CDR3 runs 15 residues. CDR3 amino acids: CASSYSRTGGVEQYF. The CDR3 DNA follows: TGTGCCAGCAGTTACTCGAGGACAGGGGGCGTCGAGCAGTACTTC.

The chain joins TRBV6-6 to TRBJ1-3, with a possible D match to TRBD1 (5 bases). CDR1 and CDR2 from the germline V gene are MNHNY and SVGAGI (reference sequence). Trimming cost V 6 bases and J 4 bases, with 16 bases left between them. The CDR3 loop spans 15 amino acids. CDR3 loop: CASSPAAGIGNTIYF. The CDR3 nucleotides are TGTGCCAGCAGCCCGGCGGCAGGGATCGGAAACACCATATATTTT.

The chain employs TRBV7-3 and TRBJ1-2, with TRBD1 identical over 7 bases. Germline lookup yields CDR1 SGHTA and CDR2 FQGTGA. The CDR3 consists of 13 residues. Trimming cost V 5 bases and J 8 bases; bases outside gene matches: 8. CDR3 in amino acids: CASSQRQGFGYTF. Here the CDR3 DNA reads TGTGCCAGCAGCCAAAGACAGGGTTTCGGCTACACCTTC.

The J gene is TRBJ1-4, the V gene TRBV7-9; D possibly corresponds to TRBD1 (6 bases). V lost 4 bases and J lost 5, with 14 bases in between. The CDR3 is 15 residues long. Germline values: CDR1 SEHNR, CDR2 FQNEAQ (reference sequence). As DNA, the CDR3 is TGTGCCAGCAGCTCCAGGACAGCGAGAAATGAAAAACTGTTTTTT. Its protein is CASSSRTARNEKLFF. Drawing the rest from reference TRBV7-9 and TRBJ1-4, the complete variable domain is DTGVSQNPRHKITKRGQNVTFRCDPISEHNRLYWYRQTLGQGPEFLTYFQNEAQLEKSRLLSDRFSAERPKGSFSTLEIQRTEQGDSAMYLCASSSRTARNEKLFFGSGTQLSVL.

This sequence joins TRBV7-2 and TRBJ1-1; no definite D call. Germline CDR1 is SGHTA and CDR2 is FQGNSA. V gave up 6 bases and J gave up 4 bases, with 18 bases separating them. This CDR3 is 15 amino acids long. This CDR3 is CASRPSLSAGTEAFF. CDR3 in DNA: TGTGCCAGCAGGCCCAGCCTCTCGGCGGGCACTGAAGCTTTCTTT.

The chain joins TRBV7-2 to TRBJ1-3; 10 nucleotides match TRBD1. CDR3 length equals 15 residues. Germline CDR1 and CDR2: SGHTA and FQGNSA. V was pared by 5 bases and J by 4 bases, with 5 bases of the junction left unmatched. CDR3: CASSRDRGLGNTIYF. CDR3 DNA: TGTGCCAGCAGCCGGGACAGGGGTTTGGGAAACACCATATATTTT. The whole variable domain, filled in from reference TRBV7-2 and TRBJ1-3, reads GAGVSQSPSNKVTEKGKDVELRCDPISGHTALYWYRQSLGQGLEFLIYFQGNSAPDKSGLPSDRFSAERTGGSVSTLTIQRTQQEDSAVYLCASSRDRGLGNTIYFGEGSWLTVV.

CDR3 sequence: CSVDGTSPIVDLTYTQYF. CDR3 in DNA: TGCAGCGTTGATGGGACTTCCCCAATCGTCGATCTCACCTATACGCAGTATTTT. The chain combines TRBV29-1 with TRBJ2-3, with D perhaps matching TRBD2 (6 bases). The CDR3 runs to 18 residues. CDR1 and CDR2 from the germline V gene are SQVTM and ANQGSEA. The germline V and J ends were trimmed by 3 bases and 7 bases, with 29 bases remaining between them.

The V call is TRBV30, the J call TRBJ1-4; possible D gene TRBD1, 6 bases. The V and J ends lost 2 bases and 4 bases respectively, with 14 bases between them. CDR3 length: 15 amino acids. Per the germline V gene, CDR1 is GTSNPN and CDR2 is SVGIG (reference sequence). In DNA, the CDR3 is TGTGCCTGGAGTCCCGAAGGGGGAGTTAATGAAAAACTGTTTTTT. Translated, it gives CAWSPEGGVNEKLFF.

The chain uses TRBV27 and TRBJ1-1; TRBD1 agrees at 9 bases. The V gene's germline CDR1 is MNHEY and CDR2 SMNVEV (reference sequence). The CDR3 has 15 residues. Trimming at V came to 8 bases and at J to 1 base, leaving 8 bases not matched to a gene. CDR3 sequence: CASRPRDRANTEAFF. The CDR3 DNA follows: TGTGCCAGCCGACCACGGGACAGGGCGAACACTGAAGCTTTCTTT.

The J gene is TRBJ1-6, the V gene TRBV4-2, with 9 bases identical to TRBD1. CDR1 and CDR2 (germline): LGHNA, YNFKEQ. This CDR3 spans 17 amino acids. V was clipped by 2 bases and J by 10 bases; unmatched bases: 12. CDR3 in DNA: TGTGCCAGCAGCCAAAATCCTACAGGGGGCATAGGATCACCCCTCCACTTT. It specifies CASSQNPTGGIGSPLHF.